The source of this T cell receptor (beta chain) is a study of cytomegalovirus exposure and HLA in healthy donors. The sample holds a few counts of this clone. The antigen is unknown. Notes on the study in general: Prior analysis indicated that the majority of TCR beta V segments exhibited productivity approximately 87% or approximately 30% of the time.

PCR employed 60 Vbeta and 13 Jbeta primers. Clones were sequenced by immunoSEQ multiplex PCR, and TCRdb holds only the in-frame ones, with some missing. Found here are some 120,000 clones, roughly 82% of them singletons; the top ten hold under 15%. V lost 0 bases and J lost 0, with 10 bases in between. The CDR3 length is 15 residues. CDR1 and CDR2 from the germline V gene are SGHRS and YFSETQ. The sequenced sample consisted of PBMCs. The clonotype comes from a woman aged 55-70 years in good health and CMV-seropositive. V usage is TRBV5-1 and J usage is TRBJ2-7; D may be TRBD2 (6 bases). The CDR3 bases are TGCGCCAGCAGCTTGGGGCTAGCGAGCTCCTACGAGCAGTACTTC. Its protein is CASSLGLASSYEQYF.